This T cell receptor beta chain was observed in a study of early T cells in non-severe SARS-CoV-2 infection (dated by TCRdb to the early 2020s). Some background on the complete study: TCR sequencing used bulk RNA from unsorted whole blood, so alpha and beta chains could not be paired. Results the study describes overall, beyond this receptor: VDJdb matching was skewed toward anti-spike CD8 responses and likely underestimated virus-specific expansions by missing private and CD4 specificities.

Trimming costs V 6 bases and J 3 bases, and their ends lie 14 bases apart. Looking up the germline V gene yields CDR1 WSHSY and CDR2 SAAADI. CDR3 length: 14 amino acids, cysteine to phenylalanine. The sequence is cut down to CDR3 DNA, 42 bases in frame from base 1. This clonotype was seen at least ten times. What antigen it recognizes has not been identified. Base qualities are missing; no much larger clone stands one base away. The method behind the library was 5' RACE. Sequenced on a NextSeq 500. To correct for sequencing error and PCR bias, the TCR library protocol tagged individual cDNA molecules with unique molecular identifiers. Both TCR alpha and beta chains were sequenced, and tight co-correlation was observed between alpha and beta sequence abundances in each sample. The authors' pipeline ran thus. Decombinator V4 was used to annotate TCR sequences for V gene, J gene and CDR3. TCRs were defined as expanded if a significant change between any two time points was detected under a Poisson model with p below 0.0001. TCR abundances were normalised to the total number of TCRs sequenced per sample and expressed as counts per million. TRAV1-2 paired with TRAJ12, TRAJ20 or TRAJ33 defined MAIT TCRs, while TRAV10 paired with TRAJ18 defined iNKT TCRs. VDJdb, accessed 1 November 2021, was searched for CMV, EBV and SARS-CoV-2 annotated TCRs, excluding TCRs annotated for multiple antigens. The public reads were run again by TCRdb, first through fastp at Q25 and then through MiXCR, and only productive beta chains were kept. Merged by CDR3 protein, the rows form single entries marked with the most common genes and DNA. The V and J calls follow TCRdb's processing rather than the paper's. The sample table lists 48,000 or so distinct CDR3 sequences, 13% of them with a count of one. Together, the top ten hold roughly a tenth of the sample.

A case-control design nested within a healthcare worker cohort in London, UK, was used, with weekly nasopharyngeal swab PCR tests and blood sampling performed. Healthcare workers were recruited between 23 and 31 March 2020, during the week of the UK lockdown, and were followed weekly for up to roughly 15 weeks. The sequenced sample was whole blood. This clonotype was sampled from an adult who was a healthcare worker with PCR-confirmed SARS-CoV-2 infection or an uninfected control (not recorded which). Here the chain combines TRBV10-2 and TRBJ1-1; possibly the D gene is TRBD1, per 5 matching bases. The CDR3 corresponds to CASRDPGEYTEAFF. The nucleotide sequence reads TGCGCCAGCAGGGACCCGGGGGAGTACACTGAAGCTTTCTTT.